This is a list of T cell receptor beta chains from one sample in a study of Ad26.COV2.S vaccination and SARS-CoV-2 variants. The protocol was immunoSEQ multiplex PCR, while the TCRdb copy is restricted to in-frame clones and leaves out a portion. The data show some 340,000 clones, around 84% seen once. Sequences were derived from peripheral blood, sampled in a trial of Ad26.COV2.S vaccine versus placebo. Every receptor here comes from a person aged 18-60 years who received the Ad26.COV2.S COVID-19 vaccine or a placebo. The CDR3 runs from the conserved cysteine through the conserved F or W. A D gene is named only where the DNA matches it firmly. A clone size is listed for some rows: how often the clone was seen (once, few, many), or a class if it is expanded.

D gene: .
V gene: TRBV9
J gene: TRBJ1-1
clone size: .
CDR3 protein: CASSTGQKNTEAFF
CDR3 DNA: TGTGCCAGCAGCACAGGACAGAAGAACACTGAAGCTTTCTTT

D gene: TRBD1
V gene: TRBV7-2
J gene: TRBJ1-2
clone size: .
CDR3 protein: CASSGQGRTMGGYTF
CDR3 DNA: TGTGCCAGCAGCGGACAGGGAAGGACTATGGGTGGCTACACCTTC

D gene: .
V gene: TRBV5-1
J gene: TRBJ1-2
clone size: .
CDR3 protein: CASAQTDGSLGYTF
CDR3 DNA: TGCGCCAGCGCGCAGACCGACGGTTCGTTAGGCTACACCTTC

D gene: .
V gene: TRBV5-5
J gene: TRBJ2-7
clone size: .
CDR3 protein: CASSFTGANSYEQYF
CDR3 DNA: TGTGCCAGCAGTTTTACCGGGGCCAACTCCTACGAGCAGTACTTC

D gene: TRBD2
V gene: TRBV11-3
J gene: TRBJ2-3
clone size: .
CDR3 protein: CASSPGLAGPTDTQYF
CDR3 DNA: TGTGCCAGCAGCCCCGGACTAGCGGGCCCCACAGATACGCAGTATTTT

D gene: TRBD2
V gene: TRBV7-3
J gene: TRBJ2-3
clone size: .
CDR3 protein: CASSLKPSGLYTDTQYF
CDR3 DNA: TGTGCCAGCAGCTTAAAGCCTAGCGGGTTATACACAGATACGCAGTATTTT

D gene: TRBD1
V gene: TRBV5-6
J gene: TRBJ2-1
clone size: .
CDR3 protein: CASSAGTGSYNEQFF
CDR3 DNA: TGTGCCAGCAGCGCAGGGACAGGCTCCTACAATGAGCAGTTCTTC

D gene: TRBD1
V gene: TRBV19
J gene: TRBJ2-7
clone size: once
CDR3 protein: CASSIGTAFSYEQYF
CDR3 DNA: TGTGCCAGTAGTATTGGGACAGCCTTCTCCTACGAGCAGTACTTC

D gene: .
V gene: TRBV19
J gene: TRBJ1-1
clone size: .
CDR3 protein: CASRDPGAMNTEAFF
CDR3 DNA: TGTGCCAGTAGGGATCCAGGGGCGATGAACACTGAAGCTTTCTTT

D gene: .
V gene: TRBV12-3/TRBV12-4
J gene: TRBJ1-1
clone size: few
CDR3 protein: CASSFGASKAFF
CDR3 DNA: TGTGCCAGCAGTTTCGGGGCGAGTAAAGCTTTCTTT

D gene: .
V gene: TRBV27
J gene: TRBJ2-1
clone size: .
CDR3 protein: CASSSKAPPRIYNEQFF
CDR3 DNA: TGTGCCAGCAGTTCAAAAGCCCCACCGAGGATCTACAATGAGCAGTTCTTC

D gene: TRBD2
V gene: TRBV6-2/TRBV6-3
J gene: TRBJ2-2
clone size: .
CDR3 protein: CASSYSSLAGALNTGELFF
CDR3 DNA: TGTGCCAGCAGTTACTCGTCCCTAGCGGGGGCCCTGAACACCGGGGAGCTGTTTTTT

D gene: .
V gene: TRBV11-1
J gene: TRBJ2-7
clone size: .
CDR3 protein: CASSLGWGLEQYF
CDR3 DNA: TGTGCCAGCAGCTTAGGTTGGGGCCTCGAGCAGTACTTC

D gene: .
V gene: TRBV7-2
J gene: TRBJ2-1
clone size: few
CDR3 protein: CASSLTRGARNEQFF
CDR3 DNA: TGTGCCAGCAGCTTAACCCGGGGGGCCCGTAATGAGCAGTTCTTC

D gene: TRBD1
V gene: TRBV5-6
J gene: TRBJ1-1
clone size: few
CDR3 protein: CASSRDSPRANTEAFF
CDR3 DNA: TGTGCCAGCAGCCGGGACAGTCCCAGAGCCAACACTGAAGCTTTCTTT

D gene: .
V gene: TRBV5-1
J gene: TRBJ2-3
clone size: .
CDR3 protein: CASSLVGGRDTQYF
CDR3 DNA: TGCGCCAGCAGCTTGGTGGGAGGTAGGGATACGCAGTATTTT

D gene: TRBD1
V gene: TRBV4-2
J gene: TRBJ1-4
clone size: .
CDR3 protein: CASSQEGDRGPLTNEKLFF
CDR3 DNA: TGTGCCAGCAGCCAAGAAGGGGACAGGGGGCCCCTAACTAATGAAAAACTGTTTTTT

D gene: .
V gene: TRBV18
J gene: TRBJ1-1
clone size: .
CDR3 protein: CASSLLKGLTEAFF
CDR3 DNA: TGTGCCAGCTCACTTCTTAAGGGGCTTACTGAAGCTTTCTTT

D gene: .
V gene: TRBV18
J gene: TRBJ2-7
clone size: .
CDR3 protein: CASSPWQSYEQYF
CDR3 DNA: TGTGCCAGCTCACCTTGGCAGTCCTACGAGCAGTACTTC

D gene: .
V gene: TRBV10-1
J gene: TRBJ2-3
clone size: .
CDR3 protein: CASSESWGRTDTQYF
CDR3 DNA: TGCGCCAGCAGTGAGTCCTGGGGGCGGACAGATACGCAGTATTTT

D gene: .
V gene: TRBV20-1
J gene: TRBJ1-5
clone size: .
CDR3 protein: CSASEGDFGQPQHF
CDR3 DNA: TGCAGTGCTAGTGAAGGGGACTTCGGTCAGCCCCAGCATTTT

D gene: TRBD2
V gene: TRBV4-3
J gene: TRBJ2-1
clone size: .
CDR3 protein: CASSPTTSGGYNEQFF
CDR3 DNA: TGCGCCAGCAGCCCGACTACTAGCGGGGGCTACAATGAGCAGTTCTTC

D gene: .
V gene: TRBV5-1
J gene: TRBJ1-2
clone size: .
CDR3 protein: CASSLTPANYGYTF
CDR3 DNA: TGCGCCAGCAGCTTGACGCCGGCTAACTATGGCTACACCTTC

D gene: TRBD1
V gene: TRBV18
J gene: TRBJ2-1
clone size: .
CDR3 protein: CASCPQGADYNEQFF
CDR3 DNA: TGTGCCAGCTGCCCACAGGGGGCCGATTACAATGAGCAGTTCTTC

D gene: .
V gene: TRBV7-2
J gene: TRBJ1-5
clone size: .
CDR3 protein: CASSLVNRKSNQPQHF
CDR3 DNA: TGTGCCAGCAGCTTAGTGAATAGGAAGAGCAATCAGCCCCAGCATTTT

D gene: .
V gene: TRBV6-1
J gene: TRBJ2-7
clone size: .
CDR3 protein: CASSDTRDEQYF
CDR3 DNA: TGTGCCAGCAGTGATACCCGGGACGAGCAGTACTTC

D gene: TRBD1
V gene: TRBV5-1
J gene: TRBJ1-1
clone size: .
CDR3 protein: CASTAGTGPGGEAFF
CDR3 DNA: TGCGCCAGCACCGCCGGGACAGGGCCTGGGGGTGAAGCTTTCTTT

D gene: .
V gene: TRBV29-1
J gene: TRBJ1-4
clone size: once
CDR3 protein: CSVLDTTTNEKLFF
CDR3 DNA: TGCAGCGTCCTAGACACAACAACTAATGAAAAACTGTTTTTT

D gene: .
V gene: TRBV10-3
J gene: TRBJ1-6
clone size: .
CDR3 protein: CAISGPDKNSPLHF
CDR3 DNA: TGTGCCATCAGTGGTCCAGATAAGAATTCACCCCTCCACTTT

D gene: TRBD1
V gene: TRBV19
J gene: TRBJ1-5
clone size: once
CDR3 protein: CASSAGQGYSNQPQHF
CDR3 DNA: TGTGCCAGTAGCGCGGGACAGGGGTATAGCAATCAGCCCCAGCATTTT

D gene: .
V gene: TRBV9
J gene: TRBJ1-2
clone size: .
CDR3 protein: CASSVGGINYGYTF
CDR3 DNA: TGTGCCAGCAGCGTAGGAGGGATTAACTATGGCTACACCTTC

D gene: .
V gene: TRBV3-1/TRBV3-2
J gene: TRBJ1-2
clone size: .
CDR3 protein: CASSQNGQTPYTF
CDR3 DNA: TGTGCCAGCAGCCAAAATGGGCAGACACCCTACACCTTC

D gene: .
V gene: TRBV18
J gene: TRBJ2-7
clone size: .
CDR3 protein: CASSPDTNEQYF
CDR3 DNA: TGTGCCAGCTCACCTGACACCAACGAGCAGTACTTC

D gene: .
V gene: TRBV24-1
J gene: TRBJ2-1
clone size: .
CDR3 protein: CATSVGDPPYNEQFF
CDR3 DNA: TGTGCCACCAGTGTCGGGGACCCGCCTTACAATGAGCAGTTCTTC

D gene: TRBD2
V gene: TRBV19
J gene: TRBJ2-3
clone size: .
CDR3 protein: CASSIDRTSGGDTQYF
CDR3 DNA: TGTGCCAGTAGTATAGACCGGACTAGCGGGGGGGATACGCAGTATTTT

D gene: .
V gene: TRBV18
J gene: TRBJ2-4
clone size: .
CDR3 protein: CASSPPGLINIQYF
CDR3 DNA: TGTGCCAGCTCACCACCGGGGCTTATAAACATTCAGTACTTC

D gene: TRBD1
V gene: TRBV5-4
J gene: TRBJ1-6
clone size: .
CDR3 protein: CASSRAAGTGSNSPLHF
CDR3 DNA: TGTGCCAGCAGCCGCGCTGCCGGGACAGGGTCTAATTCACCCCTCCACTTT

D gene: .
V gene: TRBV6-1
J gene: TRBJ2-2
clone size: once
CDR3 protein: CASSVAANTGELFF
CDR3 DNA: TGTGCCAGCAGTGTAGCGGCTAACACCGGGGAGCTGTTTTTT

D gene: .
V gene: TRBV19
J gene: TRBJ1-1
clone size: .
CDR3 protein: CASSTTPGDTEAFF
CDR3 DNA: TGTGCCAGTAGTACTACGCCCGGGGATACTGAAGCTTTCTTT

D gene: .
V gene: TRBV29-1
J gene: TRBJ2-6
clone size: once
CDR3 protein: CSVYSGANVLTF
CDR3 DNA: TGCAGCGTCTACTCTGGGGCCAACGTCCTGACTTTC

D gene: .
V gene: TRBV10-3
J gene: TRBJ1-3
clone size: .
CDR3 protein: CAISGGRGGSGNTIYF
CDR3 DNA: TGTGCCATCAGTGGGGGCAGGGGAGGATCTGGAAACACCATATATTTT

D gene: .
V gene: TRBV9
J gene: TRBJ1-4
clone size: .
CDR3 protein: CASSVGLDLNEKLFF
CDR3 DNA: TGTGCCAGCAGCGTTGGCTTGGACCTTAATGAAAAACTGTTTTTT

D gene: TRBD1
V gene: TRBV29-1
J gene: TRBJ2-7
clone size: .
CDR3 protein: CSVTGTGQYEQYF
CDR3 DNA: TGCAGCGTCACCGGGACAGGGCAATACGAGCAGTACTTC

D gene: .
V gene: TRBV6-5
J gene: TRBJ1-4
clone size: .
CDR3 protein: CASSYSGDRNEKLFF
CDR3 DNA: TGTGCCAGCAGTTACTCGGGGGATCGAAATGAAAAACTGTTTTTT

D gene: .
V gene: TRBV6-2/TRBV6-3
J gene: TRBJ1-2
clone size: once
CDR3 protein: CASSPFGGGNLNYGYTF
CDR3 DNA: TGTGCCAGCAGCCCCTTTGGAGGGGGGAATCTGAACTATGGCTACACCTTC

D gene: .
V gene: TRBV18
J gene: TRBJ2-1
clone size: .
CDR3 protein: CASSQGAGTSYNEQFF
CDR3 DNA: TGTGCCAGCTCCCAAGGGGCAGGGACGTCCTACAATGAGCAGTTCTTC

D gene: .
V gene: TRBV2
J gene: TRBJ2-3
clone size: .
CDR3 protein: CASTDTDTQYF
CDR3 DNA: TGTGCCAGCACCGACACAGATACGCAGTATTTT